This T cell receptor beta chain was captured by sequencing in a study of T cell responses to AZD1222 COVID-19 vaccine. Turning to this clone: At one end the junction does not follow the germline gene, possibly because of a read error.

Produced via immunoSEQ multiplex PCR; TCRdb's table is partial and in-frame only. The repertoire holds approximately 210,000 clones, with around 94% as singletons. The sample here was peripheral blood, taken 28 days after the second dose of the MenACWY control vaccine. This receptor was identified in an adult who received the MenACWY meningococcal vaccine as a control.

The CDR3 DNA sequence: TGTGCCAGCACCCGGGGGATCCCTCCGGCACACTTC. Protein: CASTRGIPPAHF. The chain recombines TRBV7-2 with TRBJ2-7, with D possibly TRBD2 on 6 matching bases. The length of the CDR3 is 12 residues. The germline V gene encodes CDR1 SGHTA and CDR2 FQGNSA.